This passage covers 22 T cell receptor beta chains from one sample sequenced in a study of blood T cells in healthy people across ages. Combining a sample-barcoded 5' primer with a J-beta primer mix, a second PCR ran for about 6 to 11 cycles. TCRdb passed the 5' RACE reads through MiXCR, listing each CDR3 protein once. The data hold some 890,000 distinct CDR3 sequences, with almost 30% observed a single time. In addition, the sample was reused for a study of T cells of mothers and their children.

The material sequenced was blood. These receptor sequences come from a woman aged 40 to 50 in good health.

This clonotype has only a few counts. The chain combines TRBV3-1 with TRBJ2-4, with TRBD1 matching 9 bases. Germline V lookup: CDR1 LGHDT, CDR2 YNNKEL (reference sequence). Losses at the gene ends were 4 bases for V and 3 bases for J; bases not matched to a gene: 7. This CDR3 has 16 amino acids. The CDR3, as DNA: TGTGCCAGCAGCCCGAAAGTGGGACAGGGCAAAAACATTCAGTACTTC. This encodes CASSPKVGQGKNIQYF.

This clonotype was detected only a few times. The genes are TRBV12-3 or TRBV12-4 and TRBJ2-1, with 9 nucleotides matching TRBD1. The V gene end was trimmed by 6 bases and the J gene end by 6 bases; junction bases not matched to a gene: 9. The CDR3 covers 15 residues. CDR3 region: CASRTGQGRGNEQFF. In nucleotides, the CDR3 is TGTGCCAGCAGGACGGGACAGGGAAGAGGCAATGAGCAGTTCTTC.

This clonotype occurred a few times. This rearrangement joins TRBV20-1 to TRBJ2-2; 10 nucleotides align to TRBD2. The CDR3 runs 16 residues. J was trimmed by 8 bases and V by 3 bases; bases with no gene match: 12. Per the germline V gene, CDR1 is DFQATT and CDR2 is SNEGSKA (reference sequence). CDR3 bases: TGCAGTGCTAGCGGAGCGGGGGGGCCTATCCCAGGGGAGCTGTTTTTT. This encodes CSASGAGGPIPGELFF.

The chain couples TRBV4-1 to TRBJ1-2; D gene ambiguous. Germline CDR1 MGHRA, CDR2 YSYEKL. There are 14 residues in the CDR3. Trimming removed 0 bases from V and 10 bases from J, with 15 bases in between. The CDR3: CASSQDHGRGDYTF. CDR3 DNA sequence: TGCGCCAGCAGCCAAGATCACGGGCGAGGAGACTACACCTTC.

This clonotype was found a few times. CDR3 nucleotides: TGCAGCGTTGAGCCCGGTACCGTAGGGCAGTTCTTC. Its translation: CSVEPGTVGQFF. V gene TRBV29-1 combines with J gene TRBJ2-1, with D unresolved. Trimming removed 3 bases at V and 12 bases at J, with 15 bases between. The CDR3 loop spans 12 amino acids. Germline-derived CDR1 and CDR2 are SQVTM and ANQGSEA.

The rearrangement joins TRBV19 to TRBJ2-1; no firm D call. Trimming removed 5 bases from V and 5 bases from J, with 7 bases in between. The CDR3 loop spans 12 amino acids. Germline V CDR1 and CDR2: LNHDA, SQIVND (reference sequence). CDR3 amino acids: CASSAQDNEQFF. CDR3 in DNA: TGTGCCAGTAGTGCACAAGACAATGAGCAGTTCTTC.

The chain combines TRBV20-1 with TRBJ2-6, with 7 positions matching TRBD2. In germline, CDR1 is DFQATT, CDR2 SNEGSKA (reference sequence). V lost 8 bases, J lost 4 bases, and 11 bases stayed unmatched. The CDR3 sequence is 15 residues long. CDR3 protein: CSPLDGRSGANVLTF. The CDR3 DNA is TGCAGTCCACTAGACGGGAGGTCAGGGGCCAACGTCCTGACTTTC.

This clonotype has a single count. A far larger clone differs by one base, so this is likely a read error. The chain recombines TRBV29-1 with TRBJ1-2; D is perhaps TRBD1 (5 bases). This CDR3 spans 13 amino acids. From germline, CDR1 is SQVTM and CDR2 ANQGSEA. The CDR3 DNA is TGCAACGTGGGGACGGGAGGGAACTATGGCTACACCTTC. Translation: CNVGTGGNYGYTF.

Note on this clonotype: A read error may produce the germline difference seen at one junction end. The chain combines TRBV27 with TRBJ1-1, with D uncertain. The CDR3 consists of 16 residues. CDR1 MNHEY and CDR2 SMNVEV come from the germline V gene (reference sequence). The CDR3 protein is CASSLKEVSMNTKAFF. In DNA, the CDR3 is TGTGCCAGCAGTTTAAAGGAGGTTTCTATGAACACTAAAGCTTTCTTT.

This clonotype appeared many times. The chain is built from TRBV7-6 and TRBJ2-1; D not certain. The V end lost 5 bases, the J end lost 7 bases, and 15 bases lay between the germline ends. Germline V gives CDR1 SGHVS, CDR2 FNYEAQ. This CDR3 is built from 14 residues. This CDR3 reads CASSTPGRGNEQFF. The CDR3 bases are TGTGCCAGCAGCACCCCCGGTCGCGGTAATGAGCAGTTCTTC.

This clonotype has a handful of counts. The genes are TRBV6-5 and TRBJ1-1, with D maybe TRBD1 (5 bases). The germline V gene has CDR1 MNHEY and CDR2 SVGAGI. The CDR3 sequence is 13 residues long. Trimming shortened V by 6 bases and J by 4 bases, and 12 bases separated the two germline ends. The CDR3 region has the DNA TGTGCCAGCAGAGGAACAGGACTCACTGAAGCTTTCTTT. Translated: CASRGTGLTEAFF.

The V call is TRBV20-1, the J call TRBJ2-3; D may match TRBD1 or TRBD2 (5 bases each). This CDR3 region has 15 residues. Per the germline V gene, CDR1 is DFQATT and CDR2 is SNEGSKA (reference sequence). Deletions cut 6 bases from V and 0 bases from J, with 16 bases between. CDR3 DNA sequence: TGCAGTGCGGGGCTCCCCGGGGCTAGCACAGATACGCAGTATTTT. Translation gives CSAGLPGASTDTQYF.

There are a few counts of this clonotype. The rearrangement joins TRBV28 to TRBJ1-2; no reliable D call. Trimming cost V 2 bases and J 7 bases, with 14 bases left between them. This CDR3 is built from 14 residues. Germline values: CDR1 MDHEN, CDR2 SYDVKM. The CDR3 protein is CASSLRTVLRGYTF. The CDR3 region has the DNA TGTGCCAGCAGTTTACGGACGGTCCTTCGTGGCTACACCTTC.

This clonotype has only one observation. An end of the junction differs from the germline gene, which may be a read error. This chain links TRBV14 with TRBJ2-7, with 7 bases aligning to TRBD2. The CDR3 runs 15 residues. The germline CDR1 and CDR2 sequences are SGHDN and FVKESK. The CDR3 DNA reads TGTGCCAGCAGCCAAGGAGGCGGGGGAAGCTACGAGCGGTACTTC. Translating gives CASSQGGGGSYERYF.

This clonotype came up many times. CDR3 protein: CASSYSLTGGNQPQHF. DNA of the CDR3: TGTGCCAGCAGTTACTCCCTGACAGGGGGCAATCAGCCCCAGCATTTT. V gene TRBV6-6 combines with J gene TRBJ1-5; 8 bases align to TRBD1. V dropped 0 bases and J dropped 2; count of bases not matched to a gene: 3. Germline loops: CDR1 MNHNY, CDR2 SVGAGI (reference sequence). The CDR3 sequence is 16 residues long.

The rearrangement links TRBV20-1 to TRBJ2-1; 13 bases are shared with TRBD2. The length of the CDR3 is 17 residues. Germline V gene lookup returns CDR1 DFQATT and CDR2 SNEGSKA (reference sequence). V shed 5 bases, J shed 1 base, and the junction held 8 bases outside the gene matches. CDR3 sequence (DNA): TGCAGTGCTGGGGGTGGACTAGCGGGGGATTCCTACAATGAGCAGTTCTTC. Its translation is CSAGGGLAGDSYNEQFF.

The rearrangement uses TRBV19 and TRBJ1-5; 10 positions match TRBD1. Germline CDR1 and CDR2: LNHDA and SQIVND (reference sequence). V lost 7 bases to trimming and J lost 7 bases; unmatched junction nucleotides: 10. The CDR3 covers 15 residues. The DNA of the CDR3 is TGTGCCAGTACCCTAGACAGGGGGCTCGGGCAGCCCCAGCATTTT. As protein: CASTLDRGLGQPQHF.

V is TRBV5-1 and J is TRBJ1-4; 10 positions match TRBD1. CDR3 size: 18 residues. Trimming cost V 4 bases and J 8 bases; bases outside gene matches: 17. Per germline, CDR1 SGHRS and CDR2 YFSETQ. This CDR3 reads CASSAGTGEARVEEKLFF. The CDR3 DNA reads as TGCGCCAGCAGCGCCGGGACAGGGGAAGCGCGAGTCGAGGAAAAACTGTTTTTT.

This clonotype was seen only a few times. The chain employs TRBV7-3 and TRBJ2-5; perhaps TRBD1 as D (6 bases). The CDR3 runs to 15 residues. The V gene lost 3 bases and the J gene lost 1 base, with 12 bases spanning the gap. CDR1 SGHTA and CDR2 FQGTGA come from the germline V gene. In nucleotides, the CDR3 is TGTGCCAGCAGCTTCGTAACAGGGTCCCAAGAGACCCAGTACTTC. Its protein is CASSFVTGSQETQYF.

The CDR3 nucleotides are TGTGCCAGCAGCTTAGACGCAGCGGGAGTAACGCAGTATTTT. As protein: CASSLDAAGVTQYF. The chain carries TRBV7-2 and TRBJ2-3; TRBD2 agrees at 8 bases. After removal of 1 base from V and 9 bases from J, the junction contained 6 bases not matched to a gene. The CDR3 has 14 amino acids. Germline V gene data show CDR1 as SGHTA and CDR2 as FQGNSA.

This clonotype was observed a handful of times. The chain's CDR3 is CASSPEGLGTGELFF. Here the CDR3 DNA reads TGCGCCAGCAGCCCCGAGGGCCTAGGGACCGGGGAGCTGTTTTTT. J is TRBJ2-2 and V is TRBV5-1; tentatively, D is TRBD2 (5 bases). The V gene lost 4 bases and the J gene lost 5 bases, with 15 bases spanning the gap. This CDR3 contains 15 residues. Germline V CDR1 and CDR2: SGHRS, YFSETQ.

This chain uses TRBV13 with TRBJ2-1; D remains ambiguous. V was trimmed by 0 bases and J by 6 bases, leaving 12 bases between them. Germline assignment: CDR1 PRHDT and CDR2 FYEKMQ (reference sequence). CDR3 length: 15 amino acids. CDR3 DNA: TGTGCCAGCAGCTTAGGTCACATGAATTCCAATGAGCAGTTCTTC. Protein: CASSLGHMNSNEQFF.